Below, one T cell receptor (beta chain) is given with its context. For the second PCR, which ran for roughly 7 to 11 cycles, a sample-barcoded 5' primer and a J-beta primer mix were used. TCRdb re-called the 5' RACE reads through MiXCR, storing one row per CDR3 protein. The sample lists 600,000 to 900,000 distinct CDR3 sequences; roughly 24% were seen once. This specimen comes from a study of blood T cells in healthy people across ages. Those donating, healthy Caucasian individuals from Russia, were aged roughly 6 to 95. The extraction recovered at least 6 micrograms of total RNA per sample. This CDR3 spans 16 amino acids. V lost 2 bases and J lost 3; bases outside the gene matches: 9. Germline assignment: CDR1 SGHRS and CDR2 YFSETQ. These records were also assigned to another study, of T cells of mothers and their children. That study adds: Three healthy Caucasian mothers, along with their six children, were the donors.

The clonotype was recovered from a boy aged 10-17 years in good health. Material for sequencing was blood. The chain joins TRBV5-1 to TRBJ2-3; 7 bases map to TRBD1. CDR3 coding DNA: TGCGCCAGCAGCTTACTGGTGACAGGGTTTACAGATACGCAGTATTTT. It translates to CASSLLVTGFTDTQYF.